The clone carrying this TCR beta chain has at least ten counts. Antigen unknown. The sample's time point: pre-sensitization, week 0. Treatment in this sample: therapeutic diphenylcyclopropenone sensitization with weekly scalp DPC. The data derive from a study of human T cells and chemical hapten exposure. Germline V lookup: CDR1 SNHLY, CDR2 FYNNEI. V was clipped by 2 bases and J by 10 bases, with 17 bases between them. This CDR3 comprises 15 residues. Study observations and caveats: The number of TCRs above 1 in 1000 frequency did not change after DPC sensitization.

TCRdb re-derived calls from the RACE reads in MiXCR, one entry per CDR3 protein. The table includes about 42,000 distinct CDR3 sequences, around 12% detected once. This receptor was identified in a woman in her thirties with alopecia areata. Some clones in this sample may be carry-over from other donors' samples. V is TRBV2 and J is TRBJ1-4, with D tentatively TRBD1 (5 bases). This material consisted of whole blood, taken in connection with sensitization to the hapten diphenylcyclopropenone (DPC). DNA for the CDR3: TGTGCCAGCAGTGAACTCGCGGGGGACGGGGTAAAACTGTTTTTT. This codes for CASSELAGDGVKLFF.